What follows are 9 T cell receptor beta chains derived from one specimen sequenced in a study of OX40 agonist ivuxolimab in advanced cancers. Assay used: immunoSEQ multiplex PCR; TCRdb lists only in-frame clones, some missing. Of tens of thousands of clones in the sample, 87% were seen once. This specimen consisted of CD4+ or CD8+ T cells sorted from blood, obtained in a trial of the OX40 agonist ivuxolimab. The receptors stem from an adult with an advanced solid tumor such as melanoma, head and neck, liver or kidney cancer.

DNA of the CDR3: TGCGCCAGCAGCGCTCGGACAGATTATAATTCACCCCTCCACTTT. As protein: CASSARTDYNSPLHF. The chain couples TRBV5-1 to TRBJ1-6; maybe TRBD1 (6 bases). This CDR3 comprises 15 residues. Per germline, CDR1 SGHRS and CDR2 YFSETQ. V gave up 4 bases and J gave up 4 bases, with 12 bases separating them.

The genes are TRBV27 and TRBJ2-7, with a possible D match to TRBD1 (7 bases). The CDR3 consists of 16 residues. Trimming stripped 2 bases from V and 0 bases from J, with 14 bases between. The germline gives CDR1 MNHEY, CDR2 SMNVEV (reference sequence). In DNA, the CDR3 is TGTGCCAGCAGTTTACAGGCAGGGGGGAACTCCTACGAGCAGTACTTC. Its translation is CASSLQAGGNSYEQYF.

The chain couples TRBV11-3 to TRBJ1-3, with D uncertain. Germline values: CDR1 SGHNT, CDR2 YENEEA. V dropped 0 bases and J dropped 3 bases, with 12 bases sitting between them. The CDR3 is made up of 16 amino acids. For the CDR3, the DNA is TGTGCCAGCAGCTTAGAGGTGAGGGCTTATGGAAACACCATATATTTT. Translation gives CASSLEVRAYGNTIYF.

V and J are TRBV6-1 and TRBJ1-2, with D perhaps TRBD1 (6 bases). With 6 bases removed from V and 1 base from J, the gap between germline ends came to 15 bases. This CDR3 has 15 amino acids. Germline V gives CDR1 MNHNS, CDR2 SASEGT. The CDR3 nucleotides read TGTGCCAGCAGCCAAACAGGGACCGTTAACTATGGCTACACCTTC. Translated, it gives CASSQTGTVNYGYTF.

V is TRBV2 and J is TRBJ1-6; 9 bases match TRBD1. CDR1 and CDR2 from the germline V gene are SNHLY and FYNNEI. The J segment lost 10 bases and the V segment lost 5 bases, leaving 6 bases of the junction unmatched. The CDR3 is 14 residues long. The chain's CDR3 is CASSTTGGASPLHF. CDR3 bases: TGTGCCAGCAGTACAACAGGGGGCGCCTCACCCCTCCACTTT.

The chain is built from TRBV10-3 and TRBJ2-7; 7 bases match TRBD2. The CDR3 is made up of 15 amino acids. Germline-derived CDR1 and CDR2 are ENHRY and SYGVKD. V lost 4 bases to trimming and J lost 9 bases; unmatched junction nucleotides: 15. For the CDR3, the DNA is TGTGCCATCAGTGGAGCGGCTAGCGGAGAGGTAGGGCAGTACTTC. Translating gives CAISGAASGEVGQYF.

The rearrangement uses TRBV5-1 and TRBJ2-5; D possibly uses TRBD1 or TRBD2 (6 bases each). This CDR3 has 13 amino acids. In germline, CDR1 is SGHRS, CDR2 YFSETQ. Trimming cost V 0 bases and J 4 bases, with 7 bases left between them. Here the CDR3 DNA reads TGCGCCAGCAGCTTGGCGGGGGCAGAGACCCAGTACTTC. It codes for CASSLAGAETQYF.

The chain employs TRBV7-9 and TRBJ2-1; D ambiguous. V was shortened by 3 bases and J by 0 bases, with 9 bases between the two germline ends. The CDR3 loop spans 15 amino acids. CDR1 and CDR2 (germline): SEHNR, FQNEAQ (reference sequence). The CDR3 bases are TGTGCCAGCAGCTTCCTCCTACGCTCCTACAATGAGCAGTTCTTC. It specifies CASSFLLRSYNEQFF.

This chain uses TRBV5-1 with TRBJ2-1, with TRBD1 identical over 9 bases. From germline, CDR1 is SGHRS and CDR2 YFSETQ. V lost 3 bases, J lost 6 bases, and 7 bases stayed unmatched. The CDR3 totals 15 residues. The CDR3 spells CASSWTGEWGNEQFF. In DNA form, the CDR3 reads TGCGCCAGCAGCTGGACAGGGGAGTGGGGCAATGAGCAGTTCTTC.